This T cell receptor (beta chain) was recorded in a study of identical twins. Broader study findings: Excess sharing between twins was weaker in beta out-of-frame sequences.

Germline CDR1 LGHDT, CDR2 YNNKEL (reference sequence). The trim removed 1 base at V and 4 bases at J, leaving 6 bases unmatched. The CDR3 is 16 amino acids. This clonotype occurred many times. The antigen is undetermined. Template switching supplied a universal primer site; unique molecular identifiers were carried on the cDNA. TCRdb fed the 5' RACE reads into MiXCR, producing one record per CDR3 protein. The sample shows approximately 680,000 distinct CDR3 sequences, under 8.5% of them seen only once. In every case, the donor was a healthy Caucasian. This same sample was also part of a study on yellow fever vaccine responses in identical twins. As that report states: Twins showed a vaccine T cell response that reportedly seemed partly convergent, partly personalized.

Sequenced material: PBMCs. The rearrangement uses TRBV3-1 and TRBJ2-2, with 7 bases fitting TRBD1. The TCR was taken from a woman aged 18-29 years in good health. CDR3 in DNA: TGTGCCAGCAGCCAAGGTTGGGACAGCTCCACCGGGGAGCTGTTTTTT. This codes for CASSQGWDSSTGELFF.